This entry lists 5 T cell receptor beta chains sequenced from one sample in a study of control samples from healthy donors and cancer patients. TCRdb's copy holds only in-frame clones and misses some; the assay was immunoSEQ multiplex PCR. The table has 100,000 to 150,000 clones, roughly 84% seen once. Sequencing was done on a sample of blood. The receptors were sampled from a man aged 35 to 55 in good health.

This clone was counted a single time. The V gene is TRBV9, the J gene TRBJ2-1; 9 bases match TRBD2. The CDR3 is 15 residues long. J gave up 3 bases and V 4 bases, and 5 bases lay outside the gene matches. In germline, CDR1 is SGDLS, CDR2 YYNGEE. CDR3 bases: TGTGCCAGCAGCCCCGGGACTAGCCTCTACAATGAGCAGTTCTTC. Residues: CASSPGTSLYNEQFF.

CDR3 bases: TGTGCCAGCAGTGAATATGGATCCCTGCCCCTCCACTTT. Protein: CASSEYGSLPLHF. The chain employs TRBV25-1 and TRBJ1-6; D is unresolved. Germline lookup yields CDR1 MGHDK and CDR2 SYGVNS. V shed 0 bases and J shed 13 bases, with 10 bases lying between them. CDR3 length: 13 amino acids.

In the case of this clone: Within the sample, other DNA sequences also encode this same CDR3. The chain carries TRBV7-9 and TRBJ2-5, with 7 bases lining up with TRBD2. Germline lookup yields CDR1 SEHNR and CDR2 FQNEAQ (reference sequence). After removal of 1 base from V and 1 base from J, the junction contained 3 bases not matched to a gene. The CDR3 consists of 15 residues. The CDR3 reads CASSLDGGFQETQYF. The CDR3 coding sequence is TGTGCCAGCAGCTTAGACGGGGGGTTCCAAGAGACCCAGTACTTC.

This chain joins TRBV6-2 or TRBV6-3 and TRBJ2-2; D may be TRBD1 (5 bases). Germline V gene data show CDR1 as MNHEY and CDR2 as SVGEGT. Trimming removed 2 bases at V and 3 bases at J, with 10 bases between. This CDR3 is 15 amino acids long. CDR3 residues: CASSYSDSYTGELFF. In DNA form, the CDR3 reads TGTGCCAGCAGTTACAGTGACAGTTACACCGGGGAGCTGTTTTTT.

CDR3 residues: CASSQQTTGELFF. The CDR3 DNA is TGTGCCAGCAGCCAACAGACCACCGGGGAGCTGTTTTTT. The chain links TRBV14 to TRBJ2-2, with D unclear. Per germline, CDR1 SGHDN and CDR2 FVKESK. The ends were cut back, 2 bases at V and 4 bases at J, with 5 bases in the middle. The CDR3 is 13 residues long.